The entry below describes one TCR beta chain. What antigen it recognizes has not been identified. No per-base quality is available; no much larger clone lies one base away. V is shortened by 7 bases, J by 0 bases, and the region joining them spans 19 bases. Measured from the cysteine to the phenylalanine, the CDR3 is 18 residues long. The read is trimmed to its CDR3 DNA, 54 bases read in frame from base 1. According to the germline V gene (reference sequence), CDR1 reads MNHEY and CDR2 reads SMNVEV. The cohort consisted of some 670 healthy bone marrow donors. Cohort members were all nominally healthy when sampled, although unrecorded immune exposures were likely present. The donor was CMV seronegative and was included in the group of several hundred seronegative cohort members. A peripheral blood sample was collected from each donor, and TCR beta sequencing was performed on peripheral blood mononuclear cells. The Qiagen DNeasy Blood Extraction Kit was used to extract genomic DNA from the blood cell samples.

Libraries were constructed by the immunoSEQ multiplex PCR assay. The multiplex PCR relied on a mix of 60 forward primers for TCR Vbeta segments and 13 reverse primers for TCR Jbeta segments. A multiplex PCR assay on genomic DNA amplified the CDR3 region of rearranged TCR beta genes. The Illumina HiSeq System was used to sequence the amplified TCR beta libraries as 87-base-pair reads. As for the authors' bioinformatics: A later analysis tallied about 77 million unique TCR beta chains across the 640 or so repertoires, and some 10 million of those chains were shared by two or more donors. A nearest-neighbor algorithm error-corrected the raw reads and collapsed the reads into unique sequences, merging closely related sequences to remove PCR and sequencing errors. V, D and J gene segments were assigned by aligning CDR3 sequences to IMGT reference sequences. For a sequence to be retained, a match of at least six nucleotides was required to both a V gene segment and a J gene segment. A rearrangement was called productive if the CDR3 had no stop codons and remained in frame with V and J, and every other rearrangement was called non-productive. Following IMGT convention, CDR3 was defined as the stretch from the second conserved V-encoded cysteine up to the conserved J-encoded phenylalanine. The earlier analysis of about 560 of the donors excluded any sequence lacking an unambiguous match to a single V gene segment. In an earlier analysis of approximately 500 of the donors, a V segment was called functional when productive rearrangements were above 56.7%, and segregating when the standard deviation between donors exceeded 5%. A statistical classification framework was built to diagnose cytomegalovirus status from the catalog of TCR beta chain sequences. A later analysis assigned V and J genes by comparing TCR nucleotide sequences with IMGT/GENE-DB human TR gene sequences. Using the TCRdist pipeline, a later analysis assigned CDR3 sequences along with most-parsimonious VDJ recombination scenarios. In a later analysis, each TCR beta chain was defined by its CDR3 amino acid sequence together with its V-gene family, and reads without a unique V-gene family were excluded. In a later analysis, approximately 640 highly shared, low-generation-probability nucleotide sequences were removed to address suspected cross-contamination and a sequencing artifact. In a later analysis, a clonal expansion index was calculated for each public chain from normalized within-repertoire ranks of inferred template counts. Generation probabilities in a later analysis came from a VDJ recombination model fitted to out-of-frame rearrangements, and those results were checked against IGoR. In a later analysis, hypergeometric tests were used to score TCR-TCR, TCR-HLA and TCR-CMV co-occurrence, with a repertoire-size bias correction applied to TCR pairs. False discovery rates were estimated in a later analysis by permuting HLA or CMV assignments 20 times. In a later analysis, co-occurring TCRs were grouped using DBSCAN, and TCRdist sequence similarity was added for clustering within HLA-allele-positive subsets. Co-occurrence clustering excluded repertoires with fewer than 30,000 or more than 120,000 public chains, plus five with anomalous nucleotide sharing. As stored in TCRdb, this immuneACCESS dataset retains in-frame rearrangements with V and J assigned. A fraction of the clones does not appear; measured against another copy, unresolved V genes explain less than half of the discrepancy, and the remainder lacks a known reason. The V and J calls and clone size are taken from that table; D and trimming were inferred from the DNA. The sample has around 300,000 clones on record, about 75% of them singletons. The ten largest make up under 3% of the sample.

This sample stems from a study of cytomegalovirus exposure and HLA in healthy donors (dated by TCRdb to 2016 to 2017). For the study in its entirety: In an earlier analysis of 587 of the donors, 276 Gb of sequence data and 90 million to 130 million unique TCR beta sequences from about 179 million T cells were reported. An earlier analysis of several hundred of the donors applied high-throughput TCR beta sequencing to assess whether each TCR beta V gene segment acted as functional or pseudogenic. Donor age, sex, ethnicity and CMV serostatus were collected together with the repertoire data. Class I and class II HLA loci were covered by the typing at four-digit resolution. A separate validation cohort of approximately 120 different subjects was used in addition to the 666-subject first cohort. Among 300 to 500 genotyped donors of the cohort, an average of around 220,000 unique TCR beta nucleotide sequences was sequenced per donor, of which roughly 18% were non-productive. A later analysis re-examined previously published TCR beta repertoires from hundreds of donors and added high-resolution HLA genotyping to investigate patterns of TCR occurrence. Rather than drawing on any new phenotypic data, the later analysis identified candidate immune exposures from TCR beta sequences and the way those sequences occurred across donors. An early release that covered some 630 HLA-typed donors contained about 300 gigabases of sequencing data and around 80 million unique TCR sequences. The genetic ancestry cluster associated with self-reported Caucasian donors included 81% of the roughly 400 genotyped donors. The study used immunosequencing to profile the T cell repertoires of several hundred subjects and linked those repertoires to cytomegalovirus serostatus. High-throughput TCR immunosequencing, statistical association of individual TCRs with disease status, and machine learning were combined to predict cytomegalovirus infection status. In a later genetic analysis, genome-wide SNP genotypes for about 65% of the 666 donors were used, and that subset was treated as a discovery cohort. The number of donors typed differed by locus, with roughly 620-630 for A, B, C, DRB1 and DQB1, around 500 for DQA1, nearly 610 for DPA1, and 400 to 490 for DPB1. All discovery cohort repertoires had been generated using a single sequencing platform. The study was designed to test whether signatures of past pathogen exposure could be identified by cataloging public T cell receptors. Roughly five DR-DQ haplotypes were handled as single units for association and clustering, since linkage in the cohort was strong. Broad study findings and their caveats: A later analysis found that TCR association rates varied across HLA loci, with DRB1 alleles showing the most associated TCRs and HLA-C alleles the fewest. In a later genetic analysis, fewer N-insertions in productive TCRs were reported among donors in an Asian-associated ancestry cluster than the 666-donor mean. In the study, 150 to 200 TCR beta chains were listed as associated with cytomegalovirus. The 87-base-pair reads could not distinguish some IMGT-functional V segments, including TRBV6-2 and TRBV6-3, so those segments were excluded. CMV serostatus was the only immune exposure information available for the cohort. The classifier was reported to diagnose cytomegalovirus status with high specificity and sensitivity in both the original cohort and the validation cohort. According to a later analysis, most CMV-associated TCR beta chains appeared to be HLA-restricted, and the HLA associations seemed to be driven largely by CMV exposure. Because counts were too low, approximately 18 rarely observed V segments, including chromosome 9 orphons, were excluded from the earlier analysis of several hundred of the donors. In a later genetic analysis, a missense DCLRE1C variant was associated with V-gene and J-gene trimming of TCR beta chains, and the association was replicated in an independent cohort. In a later analysis, several top co-occurrence clusters were reported to appear linked to parvovirus B19, influenza, CMV and Epstein-Barr virus. An earlier analysis of approximately 540 of the donors showed that most TCR beta V segments appeared in productive rearrangements either about 87% or about 30% of the time, which broadly matched IMGT annotations. In vitro tests confirmed that a few of the cytomegalovirus-associated TCR beta chains recognize cytomegalovirus antigens. Because HLA typing was unavailable for some donors at each locus, only the typed subset was used in association tests. At a false discovery rate of 0.05, a later analysis linked around 15,000 TCR beta sequences to specific HLA alleles. The cohort was sequenced for TCR beta chains only, and without alpha or paired-chain data the features that could be detected were limited. Most TCR sequences were seen in very few donors, while some public TCRs were found in many individuals. Sequencing depth was assumed to be roughly uniform across donors in the presence/absence analyses, though that assumption may not hold. When HLA alleles, especially DR and DQ, strongly co-occurred, TCR associations were difficult to assign to individual alleles. A cluster of highly shared sequence variants was judged likely to be a technical artifact of the sequencing pipeline. Compared with equally common non-associated chains, HLA-associated TCR beta chains in a later analysis were more clonally expanded and had lower generation probabilities. The authors suggested that the approach could potentially be generalized to other disease states and immunological phenotypes. Correlated functional status among segregating V segments might reflect linkage disequilibrium, but an unknown experimental factor could not be ruled out. A further reported finding was that TCR beta sequences accurately predicted the HLA-A and HLA-B alleles for most subjects in the first cohort.

The receptor's source is a female donor in good health and CMV-seronegative. Sequencing was done on a sample of PBMCs. This sequence uses TRBV27 and TRBJ1-6, with the D gene not clear enough to name. The CDR3 here reads CASKDPRGGYSYNSPLHF. The bases are TGTGCCAGCAAGGATCCCCGTGGCGGATACTCCTATAATTCACCCCTCCACTTT.